One T cell receptor (beta chain) is described in this entry. The target antigen is unknown. Trimming cost V 3 bases and J 7 bases, with 12 bases left between them. The CDR3 has 13 amino acids. CDR1 SGDLS and CDR2 YYNGEE come from the germline V gene. The data were taken from a study of CD8 T cells in ankylosing spondylitis. Points from the study as a whole: Apparently characteristic of ankylosing spondylitis blood was a TCR beta motif (roughly eight highly homologous variants).

One entry per CDR3 protein, called by TCRdb with MiXCR from the 5' RACE reads. The repertoire holds 500,000 to 550,000 distinct CDR3 sequences, with roughly 13% as singletons. Sequenced: blood, either unsorted or a sorted T cell fraction (not recorded which). The rearrangement links TRBV9 to TRBJ2-3; TRBD1 is a possible D gene (6 bases). The clonotype originates from a male donor with ankylosing spondylitis. CDR3 sequence reads: CASSARDTYTQYF. The CDR3, as DNA: TGTGCCAGCAGCGCCCGGGACACCTATACGCAGTATTTT.